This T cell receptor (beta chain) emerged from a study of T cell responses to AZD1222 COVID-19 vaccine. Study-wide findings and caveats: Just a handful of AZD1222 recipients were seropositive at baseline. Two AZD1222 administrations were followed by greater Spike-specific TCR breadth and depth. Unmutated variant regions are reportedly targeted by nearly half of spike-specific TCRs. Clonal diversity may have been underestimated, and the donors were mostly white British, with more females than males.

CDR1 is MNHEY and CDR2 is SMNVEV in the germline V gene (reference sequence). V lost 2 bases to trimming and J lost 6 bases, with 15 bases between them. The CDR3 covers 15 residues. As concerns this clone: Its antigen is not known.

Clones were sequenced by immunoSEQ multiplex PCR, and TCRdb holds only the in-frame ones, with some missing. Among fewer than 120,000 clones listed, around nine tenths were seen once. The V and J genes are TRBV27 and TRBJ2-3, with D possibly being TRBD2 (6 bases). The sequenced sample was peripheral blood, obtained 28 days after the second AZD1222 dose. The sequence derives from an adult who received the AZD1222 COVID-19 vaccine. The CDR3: CASSLRYRLVDTQYF. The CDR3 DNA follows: TGTGCCAGCAGTTTAAGATACAGACTAGTTGATACGCAGTATTTT.